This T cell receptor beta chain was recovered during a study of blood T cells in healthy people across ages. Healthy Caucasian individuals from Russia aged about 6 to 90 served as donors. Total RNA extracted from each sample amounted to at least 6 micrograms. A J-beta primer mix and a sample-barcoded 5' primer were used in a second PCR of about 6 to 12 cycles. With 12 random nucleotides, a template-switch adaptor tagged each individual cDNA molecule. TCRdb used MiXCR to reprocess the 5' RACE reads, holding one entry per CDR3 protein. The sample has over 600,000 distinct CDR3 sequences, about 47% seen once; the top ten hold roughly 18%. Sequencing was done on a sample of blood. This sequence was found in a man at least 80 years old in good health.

CDR3: CASSSGVAYNEQYF. CDR3 nucleotides: TGTGCCTCGAGCTCCGGGGTAGCGTACAATGAGCAGTACTTC. This sequence joins TRBV7-2 and TRBJ2-1; TRBD2 is a possible D gene (5 bases). The J call may be faulty, since TRBJ2-7 better matches the DNA end. From germline, CDR1 is SGHTA and CDR2 FQGNSA. CDR3 length equals 14 residues.